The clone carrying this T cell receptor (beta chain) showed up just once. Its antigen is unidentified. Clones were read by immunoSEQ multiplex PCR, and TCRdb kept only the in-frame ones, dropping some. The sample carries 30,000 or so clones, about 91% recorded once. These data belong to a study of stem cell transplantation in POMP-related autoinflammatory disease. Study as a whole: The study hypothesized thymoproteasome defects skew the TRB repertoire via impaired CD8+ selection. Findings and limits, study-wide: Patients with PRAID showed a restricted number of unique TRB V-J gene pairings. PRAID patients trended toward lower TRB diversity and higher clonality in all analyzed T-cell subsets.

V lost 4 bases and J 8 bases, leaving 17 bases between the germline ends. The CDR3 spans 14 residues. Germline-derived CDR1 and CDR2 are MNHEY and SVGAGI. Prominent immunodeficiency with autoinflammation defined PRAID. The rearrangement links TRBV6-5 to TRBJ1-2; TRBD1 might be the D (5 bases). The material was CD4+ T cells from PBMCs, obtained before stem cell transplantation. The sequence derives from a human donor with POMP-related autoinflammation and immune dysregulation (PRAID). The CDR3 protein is CASSLAGRRRGYTF. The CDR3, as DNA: TGTGCCAGCAGTTTAGCGGGACGGCGGAGGGGCTACACCTTC.